Listed here are 8 T cell receptor beta chains from one sample, sequenced in a study of blood T cell repertoires in COVID-19. The repertoire was sequenced with immunoSEQ multiplex PCR; TCRdb's copy has only in-frame clones and lacks some. The sample includes 140,000 to 150,000 clones, about four fifths of them seen just once. The sequencing sample was made of PBMCs or T cells enriched from blood (not recorded which). The receptor source for this set is a woman aged 45-65 years who had been exposed to COVID-19.

The chain carries TRBV4-1 and TRBJ2-1; D gene ambiguous. Trimming left V 0 bases short and J 8 bases short, with 14 bases between. The germline gives CDR1 MGHRA, CDR2 YSYEKL. This CDR3 is 15 amino acids long. The CDR3 spells CASSQDLVAYDEQFF. The CDR3 nucleotides are TGCGCCAGCAGCCAAGATCTTGTGGCTTACGATGAGCAGTTCTTC.

The chain couples TRBV9 to TRBJ1-6; the D gene is possibly TRBD1 (6 bases). CDR1 and CDR2 (germline): SGDLS, YYNGEE. The CDR3 is made up of 16 amino acids. Between the trimmed V and J ends, which lost 4 bases and 7 bases, there was a span of 18 bases. The CDR3 region is CASSFRDTHQNSPLHF. The DNA for the CDR3 is TGTGCCAGCAGCTTCCGGGACACACACCAGAATTCACCCCTCCACTTT. Combining the CDR3 with reference TRBV9 and TRBJ1-6 gives the whole variable domain DSGVTQTPKHLITATGQRVTLRCSPRSGDLSVYWYQQSLDQGLQFLIQYYNGEERAKGNILERFSAQQFPDLHSELNLSSLELGDSALYFCASSFRDTHQNSPLHFGNGTRLTVT.

The gene calls are TRBV4-1 and TRBJ1-2; tentative D call: TRBD1 (6 bases). V dropped 7 bases and J dropped 5 bases, with 32 bases sitting between them. CDR1 and CDR2 from the germline V gene are MGHRA and YSYEKL. The CDR3 spans 19 residues. CDR3 bases: TGCGCCAGCAACCAGGCCCCACGGACAGCCTCTCAGGAGGATTATGGCTACACCTTC. Its protein is CASNQAPRTASQEDYGYTF.

The chain carries TRBV5-1 and TRBJ1-1; D is possibly TRBD1 (6 bases). The CDR3 is made up of 14 amino acids. Germline CDR1 reads SGHRS; CDR2 reads YFSETQ. V was trimmed by 4 bases and J by 4 bases, leaving 14 bases between them. The CDR3 sequence is CASSHAGVGTEAFF. DNA for the CDR3: TGCGCCAGCAGCCACGCAGGGGTTGGCACTGAAGCTTTCTTT. The variable domain in full, completed from reference TRBV5-1 and TRBJ1-1, reads KAGVTQTPRYLIKTRGQQVTLSCSPISGHRSVSWYQQTPGQGLQFLFEYFSETQRNKGNFPGRFSGRQFSNSRSEMNVSTLELGDSALYLCASSHAGVGTEAFFGQGTRLTVV.

This chain links TRBV27 with TRBJ2-7, with 10 bases fitting TRBD2. The CDR3 is 16 amino acids. The J segment lost 4 bases and the V segment lost 3 bases, leaving 9 bases of the junction unmatched. Germline V CDR1 and CDR2: MNHEY, SMNVEV (reference sequence). The CDR3 DNA reads as TGTGCCAGCAGTTTCCTTTCCGCTAGCGGGAGTTACGAGCAGTACTTC. It is translated as CASSFLSASGSYEQYF.

This sequence joins TRBV5-4 and TRBJ2-3; D may be TRBD1 (5 bases). Trimming took off 5 bases at V and 2 bases at J, with 15 bases between the two ends. The CDR3 covers 15 residues. Germline values: CDR1 SGHNT, CDR2 YYREEE (reference sequence). CDR3 sequence reads: CASSMLGEPTDTQYF. In DNA form, the CDR3 reads TGTGCCAGCAGTATGTTAGGGGAACCCACAGATACGCAGTATTTT.

The V gene is TRBV3-1 (or the pseudogene TRBV3-2), the J gene TRBJ1-2; unclear D gene. This CDR3 has 12 residues. The germline V gene encodes CDR1 LGHDT and CDR2 YNNKEL (reference sequence). V lost 0 bases and J 8 bases, leaving 7 bases between the germline ends. CDR3 residues: CASSQDHWGYTF. CDR3 DNA: TGTGCCAGCAGCCAAGATCACTGGGGCTACACCTTC.

This clone was recorded a few times. The chain couples TRBV27 to TRBJ1-2; D might be TRBD1 (6 bases). The CDR3 is made up of 14 amino acids. The V gene lost 4 bases and the J gene lost 3 bases, with 12 bases spanning the gap. CDR1 MNHEY and CDR2 SMNVEV come from the germline V gene (reference sequence). The CDR3 region has the DNA TGTGCCAGCAGTTCCCGAGGGGGGGACTATGGCTACACCTTC. Encoded protein: CASSSRGGDYGYTF.